This TCR beta chain was profiled in a study of technical replicates of blood from four donors. Using immunoSEQ multiplex PCR, the repertoire was profiled, and TCRdb retains in-frame clones only, with some absent. This table has 65,000 to 95,000 clones, nearly 98% appearing once. Germline values: CDR1 SGDLS, CDR2 YYNGEE. This CDR3 has 14 amino acids. V was pared by 5 bases and J by 3 bases, with 7 bases of the junction left unmatched. This chain links TRBV9 with TRBJ2-7, with 8 bases identical to TRBD1. Sequencing was performed on T cells isolated from PBMCs. This clonotype was sampled from a human donor in good health. The CDR3 DNA reads as TGTGCCAGCAGTCAAGGGACAGGATACTACGAGCAGTACTTC. As protein: CASSQGTGYYEQYF.